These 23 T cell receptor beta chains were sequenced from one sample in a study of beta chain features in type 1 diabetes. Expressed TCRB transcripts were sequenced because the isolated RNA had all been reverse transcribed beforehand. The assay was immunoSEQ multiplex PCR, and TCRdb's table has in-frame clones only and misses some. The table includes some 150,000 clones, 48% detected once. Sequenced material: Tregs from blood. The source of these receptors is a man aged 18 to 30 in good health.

The CDR3 here is CASLRTPGGKLFF. Written as DNA, the CDR3 is TGTGCCAGTTTAAGAACCCCGGGTGGAAAACTGTTTTTT. This chain connects TRBV27 to TRBJ1-4; the D is unclear. Trimming pared 9 bases from V and 10 bases from J, leaving 18 bases between. The germline CDR1 and CDR2 sequences are MNHEY and SMNVEV (reference sequence). The CDR3 loop spans 13 amino acids.

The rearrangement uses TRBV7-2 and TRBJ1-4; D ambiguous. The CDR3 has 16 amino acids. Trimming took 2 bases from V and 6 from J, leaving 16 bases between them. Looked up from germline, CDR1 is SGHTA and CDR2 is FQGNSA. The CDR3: CASSLIFSGSDEKLFF. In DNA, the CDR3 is TGTGCCAGCAGCTTAATTTTCTCGGGGTCTGATGAAAAACTGTTTTTT.

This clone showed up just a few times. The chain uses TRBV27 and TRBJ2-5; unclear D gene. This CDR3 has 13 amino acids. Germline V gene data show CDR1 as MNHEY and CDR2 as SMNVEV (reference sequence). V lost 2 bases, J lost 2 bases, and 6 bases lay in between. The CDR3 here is CASSLNRQETQYF. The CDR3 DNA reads TGTGCCAGCAGTTTAAATCGTCAAGAGACCCAGTACTTC.

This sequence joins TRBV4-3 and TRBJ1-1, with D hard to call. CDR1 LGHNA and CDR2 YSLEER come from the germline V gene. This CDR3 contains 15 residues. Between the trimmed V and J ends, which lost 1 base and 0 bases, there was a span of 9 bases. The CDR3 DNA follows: TGCGCCAGCAGCCAAGGCGCAGGATTGAACACTGAAGCTTTCTTT. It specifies CASSQGAGLNTEAFF.

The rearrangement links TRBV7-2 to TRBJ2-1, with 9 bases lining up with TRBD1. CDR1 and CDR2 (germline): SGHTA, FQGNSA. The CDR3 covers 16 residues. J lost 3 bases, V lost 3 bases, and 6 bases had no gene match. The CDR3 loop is CASSLLGTGYYNEQFF. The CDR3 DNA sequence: TGTGCCAGCAGCTTGTTAGGGACAGGGTACTACAATGAGCAGTTCTTC.

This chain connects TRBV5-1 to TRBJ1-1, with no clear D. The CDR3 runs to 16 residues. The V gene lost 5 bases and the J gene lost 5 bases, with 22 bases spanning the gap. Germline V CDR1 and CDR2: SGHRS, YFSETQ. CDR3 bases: TGCGCCAGCAGTTTAATAACGCGGGCCTCGGGGACTGAAGCTTTCTTT. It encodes CASSLITRASGTEAFF.

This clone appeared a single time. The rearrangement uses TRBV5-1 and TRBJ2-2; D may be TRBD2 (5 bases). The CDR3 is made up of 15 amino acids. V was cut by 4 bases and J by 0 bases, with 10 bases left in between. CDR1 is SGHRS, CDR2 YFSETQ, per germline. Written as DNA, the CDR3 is TGCGCCAGCAGCCCGGAGGCCTCGAACACCGGGGAGCTGTTTTTT. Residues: CASSPEASNTGELFF.

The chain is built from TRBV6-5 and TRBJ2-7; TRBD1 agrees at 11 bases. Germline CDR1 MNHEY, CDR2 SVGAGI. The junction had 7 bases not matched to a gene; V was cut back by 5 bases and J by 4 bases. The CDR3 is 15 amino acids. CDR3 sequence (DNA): TGTGCCAGCAGTCATACAAGGGACAGGGGGTACGAGCAGTACTTC. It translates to CASSHTRDRGYEQYF.

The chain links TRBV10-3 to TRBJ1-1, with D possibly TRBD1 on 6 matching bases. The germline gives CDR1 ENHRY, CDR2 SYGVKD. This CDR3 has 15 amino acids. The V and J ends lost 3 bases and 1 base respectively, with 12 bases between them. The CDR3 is CAISDGGATNTEAFF. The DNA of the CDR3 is TGTGCCATCAGTGACGGGGGGGCCACGAACACTGAAGCTTTCTTT.

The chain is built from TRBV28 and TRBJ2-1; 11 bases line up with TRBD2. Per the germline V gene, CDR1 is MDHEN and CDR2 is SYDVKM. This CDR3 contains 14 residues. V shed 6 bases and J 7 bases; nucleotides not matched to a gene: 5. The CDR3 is CASRLAGVPNEQFF. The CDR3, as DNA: TGTGCCAGCAGACTAGCGGGAGTTCCGAATGAGCAGTTCTTC. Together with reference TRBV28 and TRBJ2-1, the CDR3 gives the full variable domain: DVKVTQSSRYLVKRTGEKVFLECVQDMDHENMFWYRQDPGLGLRLIYFSYDVKMKEKGDIPEGYSVSREKKERFSLILESASTNQTSMYLCASRLAGVPNEQFFGPGTRLTVL.

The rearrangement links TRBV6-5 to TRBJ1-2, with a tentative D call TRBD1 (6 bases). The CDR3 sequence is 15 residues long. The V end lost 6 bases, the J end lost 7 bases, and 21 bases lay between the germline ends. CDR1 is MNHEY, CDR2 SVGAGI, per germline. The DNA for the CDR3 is TGTGCCAGCAGCCTACAAGGACAGCCCGCCTCTGGCTACACCTTC. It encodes CASSLQGQPASGYTF.

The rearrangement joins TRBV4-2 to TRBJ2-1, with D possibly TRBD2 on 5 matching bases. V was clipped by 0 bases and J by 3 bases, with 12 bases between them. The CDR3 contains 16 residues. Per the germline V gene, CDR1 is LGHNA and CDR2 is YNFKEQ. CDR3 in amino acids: CASSQDDGGYYNEQFF. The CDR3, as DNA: TGTGCCAGCAGCCAAGATGACGGCGGGTACTACAATGAGCAGTTCTTC.

The CDR3 bases are TGCGCCAGCAGCAGGAGGGACCAGAACACTGAAGCTTTCTTT. It encodes CASSRRDQNTEAFF. The chain couples TRBV5-1 to TRBJ1-1; perhaps TRBD1 as D (5 bases). CDR1 is SGHRS and CDR2 is YFSETQ in the germline V gene. The CDR3 contains 14 residues. Deletions cut 4 bases from V and 1 base from J, with 11 bases between.

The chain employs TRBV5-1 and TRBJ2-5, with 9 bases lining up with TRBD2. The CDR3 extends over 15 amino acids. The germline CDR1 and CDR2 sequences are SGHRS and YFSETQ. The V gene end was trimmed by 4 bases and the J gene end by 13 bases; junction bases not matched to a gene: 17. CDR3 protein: CASSEGGTSSDGPYF. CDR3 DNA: TGCGCCAGCAGCGAGGGGGGGACTAGCAGCGATGGGCCGTACTTC. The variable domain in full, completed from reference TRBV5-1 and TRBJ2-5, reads KAGVTQTPRYLIKTRGQQVTLSCSPISGHRSVSWYQQTPGQGLQFLFEYFSETQRNKGNFPGRFSGRQFSNSRSEMNVSTLELGDSALYLCASSEGGTSSDGPYFGPGTRLLVL.

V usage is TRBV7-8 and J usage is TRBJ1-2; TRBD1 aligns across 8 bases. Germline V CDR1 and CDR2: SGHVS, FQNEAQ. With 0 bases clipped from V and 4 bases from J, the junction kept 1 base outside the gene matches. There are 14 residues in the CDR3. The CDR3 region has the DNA TGTGCCAGCAGCTTAGCCGACAGGGGCTATGGCTACACCTTC. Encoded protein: CASSLADRGYGYTF.

The CDR3 loop reads CASSHYGGNEKLFF. DNA for the CDR3: TGTGCCAGCAGTCATTACGGGGGGAATGAAAAACTGTTTTTT. The chain links TRBV27 to TRBJ1-4, with a weak D call TRBD1 (5 bases). In germline, CDR1 is MNHEY, CDR2 SMNVEV (reference sequence). The CDR3 extends over 14 amino acids. Between the trimmed V and J ends, which lost 5 bases and 5 bases, there was a span of 12 bases.

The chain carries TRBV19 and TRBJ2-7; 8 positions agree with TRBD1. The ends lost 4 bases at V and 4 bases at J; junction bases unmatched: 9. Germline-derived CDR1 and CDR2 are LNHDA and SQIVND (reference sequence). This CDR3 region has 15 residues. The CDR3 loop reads CASSKGTGISYEQYF. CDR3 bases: TGTGCCAGTAGTAAGGGGACAGGAATTTCTTACGAGCAGTACTTC. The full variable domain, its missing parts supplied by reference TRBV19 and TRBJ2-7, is DGGITQSPKYLFRKEGQNVTLSCEQNLNHDAMYWYRQDPGQGLRLIYYSQIVNDFQKGDIAEGYSVSREKKESFPLTVTSAQKNPTAFYLCASSKGTGISYEQYFGPGTRLTVT.

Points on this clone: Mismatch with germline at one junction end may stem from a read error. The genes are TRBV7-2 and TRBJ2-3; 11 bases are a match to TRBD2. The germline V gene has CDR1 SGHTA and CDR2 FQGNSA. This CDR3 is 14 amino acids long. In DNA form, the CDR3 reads TGTGCCAGCAGATTAGGACTAGCGGGAGATACGCAGTATTTT. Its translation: CASRLGLAGDTQYF.

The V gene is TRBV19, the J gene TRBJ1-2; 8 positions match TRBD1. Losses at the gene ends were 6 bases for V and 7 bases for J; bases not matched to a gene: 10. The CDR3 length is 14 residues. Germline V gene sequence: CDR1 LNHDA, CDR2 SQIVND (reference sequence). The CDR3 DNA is TGTGCCAGTAGGATCCCCAGGGGGCGCGGTGGCTACACCTTC. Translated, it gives CASRIPRGRGGYTF.

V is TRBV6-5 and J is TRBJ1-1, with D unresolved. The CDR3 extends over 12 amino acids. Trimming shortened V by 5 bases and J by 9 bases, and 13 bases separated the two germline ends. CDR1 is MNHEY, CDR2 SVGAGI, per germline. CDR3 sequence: CASSRPTSKAFF. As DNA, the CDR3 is TGTGCCAGCAGTCGCCCGACATCGAAAGCTTTCTTT.

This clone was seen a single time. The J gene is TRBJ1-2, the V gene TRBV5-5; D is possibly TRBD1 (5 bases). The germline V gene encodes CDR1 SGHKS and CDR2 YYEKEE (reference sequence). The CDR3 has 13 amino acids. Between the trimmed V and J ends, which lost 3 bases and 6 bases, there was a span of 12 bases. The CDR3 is CASSWTQSHGYTF. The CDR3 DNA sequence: TGTGCCAGCAGCTGGACACAAAGCCATGGCTACACCTTC.

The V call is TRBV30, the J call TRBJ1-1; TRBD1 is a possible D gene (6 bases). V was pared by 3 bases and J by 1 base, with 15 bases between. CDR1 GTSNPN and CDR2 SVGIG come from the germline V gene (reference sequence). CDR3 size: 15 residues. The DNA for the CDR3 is TGTGCCTGGAGGAAATACAGGGTGACGAACACTGAAGCTTTCTTT. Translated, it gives CAWRKYRVTNTEAFF. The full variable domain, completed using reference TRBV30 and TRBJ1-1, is SQTIHQWPATLVQPVGSPLSLECTVEGTSNPNLYWYRQAAGRGLQLLFYSVGIGQISSEVPQNLSASRPQDRQFILSSKKLLLSDSGFYLCAWRKYRVTNTEAFFGQGTRLTVV.

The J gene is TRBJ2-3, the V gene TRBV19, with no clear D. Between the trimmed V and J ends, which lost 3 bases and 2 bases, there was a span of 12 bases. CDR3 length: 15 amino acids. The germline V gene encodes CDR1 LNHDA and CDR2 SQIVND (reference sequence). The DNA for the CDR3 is TGTGCCAGTAGTATCTTCACAGATAACACAGATACGCAGTATTTT. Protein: CASSIFTDNTDTQYF.